The sequence of this T cell receptor beta chain was determined in a study of early stage breast cancer tumors. As for the study in general: About 70% of the 16 invasive tumors were ER+, PR+ and HER2-. Invasive lobular carcinomas made up about 35% of the 12 ER+/PR+/HER2- tumors.

Assay used: immunoSEQ multiplex PCR; TCRdb lists only in-frame clones, some missing. Here the sample spans around 48,000 clones, under 95% being singletons. The CDR3 has 16 residues. Germline V gene data show CDR1 as MNHNS and CDR2 as SASEGT. Trimming shortened V by 0 bases and J by 1 base, and 10 bases separated the two germline ends. The chain employs TRBV6-1 and TRBJ1-3, with a possible D match to TRBD1 (5 bases). This TCR derives from a person aged 70 to 85 with breast cancer. The sample taken for sequencing was blood. Here the CDR3 reads CASSEAQGGSGNTIYF. In DNA form, the CDR3 reads TGTGCCAGCAGTGAAGCGCAGGGAGGGTCTGGAAACACCATATATTTT.